The source of this T cell receptor beta chain is a study of blood T cell repertoires in COVID-19 (dated by TCRdb to between 2020 and 2021). Describing the broader study: Collaborator samples came from the United States, Italy and Spain and covered acute and convalescent phases of COVID-19. A freely available public database, intended as a resource for researchers studying the immune response to SARS-CoV-2, is where the repertoires were released. Samples were obtained from the ongoing ImmuneRACE study (first 160 participants) and from some 1,300 subjects provided by 6 global collaborators. A de-identified subject ID, COVID-19 status, age in years and sex were almost always included in the sample metadata. Where available, HLA class I and class II types were obtained from metadata supplied by the sample provider rather than from assay-based typing. The material from the prospective study consisted of cDNA or gDNA derived from T cells, B-cell-depleted T cells, or PBMCs. Deeply sampled blood TCRbeta repertoires from subjects exposed to, actively infected with, or recovered from COVID-19 were included in the dataset. Overall study results and their limits: The quantity of clinical and demographic metadata differed by source and by participant and was supplied without curation.

TCRbeta CDR3 regions were amplified from genomic DNA using the immunoSEQ Assay, a bias-controlled multiplex PCR. Concerning the study's data processing: Within the assay, amplification of reference gene primers was used to estimate how many nucleated cells each sample contained. Sequence reads were collapsed and filtered to measure the absolute abundance of every unique TCRbeta CDR3 rearrangement. Productive Simpson clonality was computed per sample as the square root of Simpson's diversity index over productive rearrangements. Held by TCRdb, this immuneACCESS table contains in-frame sequences only and omits some clones. Under half of the omission traces to an unresolved V gene where checked; the cause of the rest is unknown. That table gives V, J and clone size, and the DNA gave D and trimming. The sample profile shows 250,000 to 350,000 clones; approximately 84% of them were found once. Over 1.1% of the sample is in the top ten clones.

About this clone itself: Its specific antigen is unknown. Base qualities are not recorded, but no much larger clone differs from it by a single base.

At one collaborating source in Seattle, patients were enrolled during active infection and were followed longitudinally through the course of disease. Each collaborating institution followed its own protocols to collect whole blood in K2EDTA tubes. For TCRbeta analysis, collaborators shipped samples as frozen whole blood, isolated PBMCs, or DNA extracted from either of those sample types. Sequences were obtained from peripheral blood. The sequence came from a human donor with COVID-19, enrolled during active disease. The donor label of this sample is uncertain.

The sequence in DNA is TGTGCCAGCAGCTTGGGTCCGGACAGGGGCTACGAGCAGTACTTC. This encodes CASSLGPDRGYEQYF. The chain employs TRBV5-6 and TRBJ2-7; 9 nucleotides in the junction match TRBD1. Per the germline V gene, SGHDT is the CDR1 and YYEEEE is the CDR2. Including the terminal cysteine and phenylalanine, the CDR3 comprises 15 residues. CDR3 DNA only is kept here, 45 bases in frame from base 1. V ends up 0 bases short and J 3 bases short, with an unmatched junction base count of 4.